The 14 T cell receptor beta chains below come from one sample, sequenced in a study of shared clonotypes between healthy human individuals. Produced via immunoSEQ multiplex PCR; TCRdb's table is partial and in-frame only. This sample has 2,500,000 or so clones; approximately 90% occur once, and the top ten carry about 0.13%. The sequenced material came from naive CD4+ T cells sorted from blood. The subset is: CD45RA+ positively selected. The receptor source for this set is a man in his late teens or twenties in good health.

This clone came up a few times. The rearrangement joins TRBV30 to TRBJ1-5; no firm D call. CDR3 length: 13 residues. Germline values: CDR1 GTSNPN, CDR2 SVGIG (reference sequence). The V end was cut by 5 bases, the J end by 0 bases, with 8 bases between. CDR3 in amino acids: CAWGVGSNQPQHF. DNA of the CDR3: TGTGCCTGGGGGGTGGGTAGCAATCAGCCCCAGCATTTT.

Remarks on this clone: Other nucleotide sequences from this sample produce the same CDR3. The gene calls are TRBV5-1 and TRBJ1-6; TRBD1 agrees at 8 bases. This CDR3 spans 15 amino acids. The trim removed 0 bases at V and 5 bases at J, leaving 1 base unmatched. Per the germline V gene, CDR1 is SGHRS and CDR2 is YFSETQ. CDR3 sequence (DNA): TGCGCCAGCAGCTTGGGGGACAGGAATAATTCACCCCTCCACTTT. Translated: CASSLGDRNNSPLHF.

This chain connects TRBV5-1 to TRBJ2-5, with D unclear. Per the germline V gene, CDR1 is SGHRS and CDR2 is YFSETQ. Trimming removed 4 bases from V and 1 base from J, with 11 bases in between. The CDR3 has 14 residues. The CDR3: CASSTGRTQETQYF. The CDR3 nucleotides read TGCGCCAGCAGCACCGGACGGACCCAAGAGACCCAGTACTTC.

CDR3 in amino acids: CASSIDRRSSYEQYF. In DNA form, the CDR3 reads TGTGCCAGTAGTATAGACCGCAGGAGCTCCTACGAGCAGTACTTC. The chain has TRBV19 and TRBJ2-7; D gene unclear. This CDR3 contains 15 residues. V lost 0 bases and J lost 0, with 9 bases in between. The germline V gene encodes CDR1 LNHDA and CDR2 SQIVND (reference sequence).

The genes are TRBV5-1 and TRBJ2-5, with 11 bases lining up with TRBD2. Germline values: CDR1 SGHRS, CDR2 YFSETQ. This CDR3 spans 15 amino acids. V gave up 3 bases and J gave up 5 bases; unmatched junction bases: 6. The CDR3 protein is CASSSLAGGLETQYF. The CDR3, as DNA: TGCGCCAGCAGCTCCTTAGCGGGGGGGCTGGAGACCCAGTACTTC. Full variable domain (rest looked up from reference TRBV5-1 and TRBJ2-5): KAGVTQTPRYLIKTRGQQVTLSCSPISGHRSVSWYQQTPGQGLQFLFEYFSETQRNKGNFPGRFSGRQFSNSRSEMNVSTLELGDSALYLCASSSLAGGLETQYFGPGTRLLVL.

This clone was picked up a small number of times. CDR3 nucleotide sequence: TGTGCCAGCAGTGGGGTAGGGGGCTCCTACGAGCAGTACTTC. It is translated as CASSGVGGSYEQYF. This rearrangement joins TRBV6-6 to TRBJ2-7, with D tentatively TRBD1 (6 bases). CDR1 and CDR2 (germline): MNHNY, SVGAGI (reference sequence). The CDR3 has 14 residues. V gave up 5 bases and J gave up 0 bases, with 11 bases separating them.

V is TRBV13 and J is TRBJ2-3; 9 bases map to TRBD2. After removal of 4 bases from V and 5 bases from J, the junction contained 10 bases not matched to a gene. This CDR3 has 16 residues. The germline V gene encodes CDR1 PRHDT and CDR2 FYEKMQ (reference sequence). The CDR3 nucleotides read TGTGCCAGCAGCTCCCGGGCTAGCGGGAAGAAAGATACGCAGTATTTT. This sequence encodes CASSSRASGKKDTQYF.

This chain joins TRBV19 and TRBJ2-3, with D perhaps TRBD1 (6 bases). Germline V CDR1 and CDR2: LNHDA, SQIVND (reference sequence). Trimming pared 8 bases from V and 6 bases from J, leaving 24 bases between. The CDR3 runs 16 residues. The CDR3 here is CASSWGPGGPIDTQYF. The CDR3 bases are TGTGCCAGTTCCTGGGGGCCTGGAGGCCCTATCGATACGCAGTATTTT.

The chain recombines TRBV11-2 with TRBJ2-1, with D perhaps being TRBD1 or TRBD2 (5 bases each). The length of the CDR3 is 14 residues. Trimming stripped 0 bases from V and 6 bases from J, with 9 bases between. Germline CDR1 SGHAT, CDR2 FQNNGV. The CDR3 sequence: CASSLDQRGNEQFF. The CDR3 DNA follows: TGTGCCAGCAGCTTAGACCAGAGGGGCAATGAGCAGTTCTTC. The full variable domain, with the rest looked up from reference TRBV11-2 and TRBJ2-1, is EAGVAQSPRYKIIEKRQSVAFWCNPISGHATLYWYQQILGQGPKLLIQFQNNGVVDDSQLPKDRFSAERLKGVDSTLKIQPAKLEDSAVYLCASSLDQRGNEQFFGPGTRLTVL.

The chain joins TRBV5-1 to TRBJ2-2; D is unclear. V lost 1 base to trimming and J lost 5 bases, with 6 bases between them. CDR3 length: 13 amino acids. Germline V lookup: CDR1 SGHRS, CDR2 YFSETQ. The CDR3 DNA sequence: TGCGCCAGCAGCTTGTCTAGAACCGGGGAGCTGTTTTTT. It encodes CASSLSRTGELFF. The full variable domain, in which reference TRBV5-1 and TRBJ2-2 provide the parts outside the CDR3, is KAGVTQTPRYLIKTRGQQVTLSCSPISGHRSVSWYQQTPGQGLQFLFEYFSETQRNKGNFPGRFSGRQFSNSRSEMNVSTLELGDSALYLCASSLSRTGELFFGEGSRLTVL.

This chain connects TRBV7-8 to TRBJ2-1, with 14 bases that match TRBD2. CDR3 length: 15 residues. In germline, CDR1 is SGHVS, CDR2 FQNEAQ. V was clipped by 5 bases and J by 6 bases; unmatched bases: 3. CDR3 loop: CASSGGLAGANEQFF. The CDR3 bases are TGTGCCAGCAGCGGGGGACTAGCGGGGGCCAATGAGCAGTTCTTC.

The chain uses TRBV7-2 and TRBJ1-1, with D possibly being TRBD1 (5 bases). Per germline, CDR1 SGHTA and CDR2 FQGNSA. The CDR3 has 15 amino acids. Trimming took off 2 bases at V and 4 bases at J, with 14 bases between the two ends. CDR3 protein: CASSLLTGGGTEAFF. The CDR3 DNA reads as TGTGCCAGCAGCTTATTAACGGGGGGTGGCACTGAAGCTTTCTTT.

In the case of this clone: Within the sample, other DNA sequences also encode this same CDR3. The chain is built from TRBV11-3 and TRBJ2-5, with 7 nucleotides matching TRBD2. With 5 bases clipped from V and 4 bases from J, the junction kept 10 bases outside the gene matches. Germline-derived CDR1 and CDR2 are SGHNT and YENEEA. CDR3 length: 15 amino acids. The CDR3 coding sequence is TGTGCCAGCAGCCAAGGAGGCGGGGGACGAGAGACCCAGTACTTC. Residues: CASSQGGGGRETQYF.

This clone was counted a single time. The V call is TRBV12-5, the J call TRBJ2-1; 9 bases align to TRBD2. In germline, CDR1 is LGHNT, CDR2 FRNRAP. The CDR3 is made up of 14 amino acids. Trimming removed 5 bases from V and 9 bases from J; junction bases left unmatched: 8. CDR3 sequence: CASGAAGGPGEQFF. The CDR3 DNA sequence: TGTGCTAGTGGTGCCGCGGGAGGGCCCGGTGAGCAGTTCTTC.